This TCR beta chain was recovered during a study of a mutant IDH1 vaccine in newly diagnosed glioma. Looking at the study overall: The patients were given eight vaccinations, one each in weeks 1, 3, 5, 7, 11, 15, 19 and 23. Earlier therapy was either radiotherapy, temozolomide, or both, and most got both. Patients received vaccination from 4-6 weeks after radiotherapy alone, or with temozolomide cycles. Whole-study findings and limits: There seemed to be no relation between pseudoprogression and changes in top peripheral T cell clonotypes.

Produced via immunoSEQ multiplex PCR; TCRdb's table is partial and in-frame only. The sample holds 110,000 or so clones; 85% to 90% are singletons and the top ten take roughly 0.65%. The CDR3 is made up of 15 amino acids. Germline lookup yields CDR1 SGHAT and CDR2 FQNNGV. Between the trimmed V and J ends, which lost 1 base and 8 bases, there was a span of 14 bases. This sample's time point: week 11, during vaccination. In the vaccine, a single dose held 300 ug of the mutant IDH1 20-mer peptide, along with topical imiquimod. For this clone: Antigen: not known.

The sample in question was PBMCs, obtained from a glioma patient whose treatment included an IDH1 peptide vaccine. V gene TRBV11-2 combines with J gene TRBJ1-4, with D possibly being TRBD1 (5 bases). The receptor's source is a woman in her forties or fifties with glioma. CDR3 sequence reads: CASSLGDPIGEKLFF. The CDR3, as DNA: TGTGCCAGCAGCTTAGGGGACCCCATTGGGGAAAAACTGTTTTTT.